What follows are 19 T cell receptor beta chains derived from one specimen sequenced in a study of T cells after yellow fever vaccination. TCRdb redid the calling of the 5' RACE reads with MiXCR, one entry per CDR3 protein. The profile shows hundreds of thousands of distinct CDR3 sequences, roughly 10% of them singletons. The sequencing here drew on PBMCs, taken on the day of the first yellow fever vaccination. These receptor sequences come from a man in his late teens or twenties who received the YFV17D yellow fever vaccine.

CDR3 in DNA: TGCAGTGCAAAAGGTTCCCTTTTTAATCAGCCCCAGCATTTT. Its protein is CSAKGSLFNQPQHF. The chain uses TRBV20-1 and TRBJ1-5; D unclear. V was trimmed by 6 bases and J by 4 bases, leaving 16 bases between them. The CDR3 runs to 14 residues. CDR1 and CDR2 (germline): DFQATT, SNEGSKA (reference sequence).

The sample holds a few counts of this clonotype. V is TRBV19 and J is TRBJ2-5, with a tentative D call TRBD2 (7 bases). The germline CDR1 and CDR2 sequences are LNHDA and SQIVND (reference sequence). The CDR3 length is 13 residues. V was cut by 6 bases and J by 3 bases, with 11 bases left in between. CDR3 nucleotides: TGTGCCAGTAGCCGGGGGGCTAAAGAGACCCAGTACTTC. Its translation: CASSRGAKETQYF.

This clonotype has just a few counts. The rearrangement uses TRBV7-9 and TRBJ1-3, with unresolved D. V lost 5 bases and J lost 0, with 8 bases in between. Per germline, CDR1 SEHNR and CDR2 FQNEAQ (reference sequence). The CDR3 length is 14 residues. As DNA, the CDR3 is TGTGCCAGCAGCCGAAGTACCTCTGGAAACACCATATATTTT. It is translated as CASSRSTSGNTIYF.

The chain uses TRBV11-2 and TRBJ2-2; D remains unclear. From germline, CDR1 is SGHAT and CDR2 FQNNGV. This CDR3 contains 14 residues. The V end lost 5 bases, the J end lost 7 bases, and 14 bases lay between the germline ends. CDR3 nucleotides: TGTGCCAGCAGCCTGGAGAACCCACTCGGGGAGCTGTTTTTT. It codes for CASSLENPLGELFF.

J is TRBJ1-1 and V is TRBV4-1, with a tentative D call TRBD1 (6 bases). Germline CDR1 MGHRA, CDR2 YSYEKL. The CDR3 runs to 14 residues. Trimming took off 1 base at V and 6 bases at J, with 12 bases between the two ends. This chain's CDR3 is CASSQAEGGAEAFF. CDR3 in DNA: TGCGCCAGCAGCCAAGCCGAGGGGGGCGCTGAAGCTTTCTTT.

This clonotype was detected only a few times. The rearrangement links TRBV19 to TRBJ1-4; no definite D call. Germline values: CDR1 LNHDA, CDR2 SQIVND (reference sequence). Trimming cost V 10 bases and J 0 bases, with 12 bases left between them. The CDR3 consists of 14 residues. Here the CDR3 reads CATAYTTTNEKLFF. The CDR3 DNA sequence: TGTGCCACCGCCTACACAACAACTAATGAAAAACTGTTTTTT.

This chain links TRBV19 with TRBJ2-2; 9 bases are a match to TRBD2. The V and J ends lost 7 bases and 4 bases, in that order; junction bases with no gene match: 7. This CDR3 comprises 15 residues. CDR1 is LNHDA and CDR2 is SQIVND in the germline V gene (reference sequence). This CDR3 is CASIQRGDLTGELFF. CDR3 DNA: TGTGCCAGTATCCAGCGGGGGGACCTCACCGGGGAGCTGTTTTTT.

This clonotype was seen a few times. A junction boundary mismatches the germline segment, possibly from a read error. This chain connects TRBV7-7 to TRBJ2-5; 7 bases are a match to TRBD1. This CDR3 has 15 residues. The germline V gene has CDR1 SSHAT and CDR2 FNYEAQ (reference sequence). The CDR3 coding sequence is TGTGCTAGCAGCTTAACTTTTGACAGGGTTGAGACCCAGTACTTC. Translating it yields CASSLTFDRVETQYF. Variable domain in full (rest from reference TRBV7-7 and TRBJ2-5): GAGVSQSPRYKVTKRGQDVTLRCDPISSHATLYWYQQALGQGPEFLTYFNYEAQPDKSGLPSDRFSAERPEGSISTLTIQRTEQRDSAMYRCASSLTFDRVETQYFGPGTRLLVL.

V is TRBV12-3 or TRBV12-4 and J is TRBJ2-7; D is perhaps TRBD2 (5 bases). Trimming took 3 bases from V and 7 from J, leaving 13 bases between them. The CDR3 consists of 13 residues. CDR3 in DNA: TGTGCCAGCAGTTTCAACGAGGGCTATGAGCAGTACGTC. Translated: CASSFNEGYEQYV.

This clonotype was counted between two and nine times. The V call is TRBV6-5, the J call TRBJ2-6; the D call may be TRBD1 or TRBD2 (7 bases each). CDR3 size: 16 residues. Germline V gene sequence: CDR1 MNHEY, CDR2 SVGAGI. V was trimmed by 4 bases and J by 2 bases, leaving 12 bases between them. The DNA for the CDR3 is TGTGCCAGCAGTTTGTCAGGGGGGGCTGGGGCCAACGTCCTGACTTTC. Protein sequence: CASSLSGGAGANVLTF.

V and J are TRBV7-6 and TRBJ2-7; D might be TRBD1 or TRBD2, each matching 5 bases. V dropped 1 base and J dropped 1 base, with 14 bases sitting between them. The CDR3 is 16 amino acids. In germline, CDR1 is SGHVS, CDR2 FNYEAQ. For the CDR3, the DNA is TGTGCCAGCAGCTTAGGGAACCAGGGACGGTCCTACGAGCAGTACTTC. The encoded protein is CASSLGNQGRSYEQYF. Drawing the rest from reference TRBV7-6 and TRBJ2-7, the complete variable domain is GAGVSQSPRYKVTKRGQDVALRCDPISGHVSLYWYRQALGQGPEFLTYFNYEAQQDKSGLPNDRFSAERPEGSISTLTIQRTEQRDSAMYRCASSLGNQGRSYEQYFGPGTRLTVT.

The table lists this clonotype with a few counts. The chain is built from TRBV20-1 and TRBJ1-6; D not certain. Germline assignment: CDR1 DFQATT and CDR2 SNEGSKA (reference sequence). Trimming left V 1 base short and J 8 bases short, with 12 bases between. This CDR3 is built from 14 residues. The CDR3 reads CSARVIGSYSPLHF. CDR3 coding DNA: TGCAGTGCTAGAGTTATAGGGTCGTATTCACCCCTCCACTTT.

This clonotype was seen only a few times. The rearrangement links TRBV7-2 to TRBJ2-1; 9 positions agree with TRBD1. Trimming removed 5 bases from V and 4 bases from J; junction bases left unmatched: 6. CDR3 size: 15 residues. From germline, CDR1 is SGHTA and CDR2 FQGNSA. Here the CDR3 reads CASSLQGAGYNEQFF. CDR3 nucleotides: TGTGCCAGCAGCCTACAGGGGGCTGGGTACAATGAGCAGTTCTTC.

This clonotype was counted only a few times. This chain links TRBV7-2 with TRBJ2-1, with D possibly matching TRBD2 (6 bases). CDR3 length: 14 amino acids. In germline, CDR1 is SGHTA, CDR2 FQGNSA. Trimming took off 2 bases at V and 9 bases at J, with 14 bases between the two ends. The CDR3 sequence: CASSLMGRGTEQFF. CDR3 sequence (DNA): TGTGCCAGCAGCTTAATGGGCCGGGGGACTGAGCAGTTCTTC.

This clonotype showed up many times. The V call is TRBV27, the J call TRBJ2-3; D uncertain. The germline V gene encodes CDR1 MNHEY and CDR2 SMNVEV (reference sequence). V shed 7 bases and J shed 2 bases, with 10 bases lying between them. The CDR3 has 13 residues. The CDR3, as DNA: TGTGCCAGCATGGGTCTACTCACAGATACGCAGTATTTT. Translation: CASMGLLTDTQYF.

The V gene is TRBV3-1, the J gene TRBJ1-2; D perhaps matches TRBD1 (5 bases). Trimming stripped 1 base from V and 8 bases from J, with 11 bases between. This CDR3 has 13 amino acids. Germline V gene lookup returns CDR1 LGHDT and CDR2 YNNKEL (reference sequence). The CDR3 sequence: CASSQGWGAGYTF. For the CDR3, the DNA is TGTGCCAGCAGCCAAGGTTGGGGCGCGGGCTACACCTTC.

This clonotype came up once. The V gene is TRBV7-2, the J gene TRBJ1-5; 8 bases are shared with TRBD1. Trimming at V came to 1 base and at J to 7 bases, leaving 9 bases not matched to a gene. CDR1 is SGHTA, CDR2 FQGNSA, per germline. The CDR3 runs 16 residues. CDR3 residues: CASSLGSRGHQQPQHF. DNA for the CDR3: TGTGCCAGCAGCTTAGGATCCAGGGGGCATCAACAGCCCCAGCATTTT.

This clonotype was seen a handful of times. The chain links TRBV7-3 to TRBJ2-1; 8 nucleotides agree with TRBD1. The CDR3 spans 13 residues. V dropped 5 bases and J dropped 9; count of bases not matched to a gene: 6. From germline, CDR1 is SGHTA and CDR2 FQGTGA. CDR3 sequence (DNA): TGTGCCAGCAGCATACAGGGGGTCGGTGAGCAGTTCTTC. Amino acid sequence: CASSIQGVGEQFF.

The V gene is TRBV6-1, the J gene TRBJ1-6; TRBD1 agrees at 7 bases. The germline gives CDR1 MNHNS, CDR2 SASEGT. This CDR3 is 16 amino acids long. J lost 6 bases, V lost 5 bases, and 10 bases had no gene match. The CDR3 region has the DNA TGTGCCAGCAGTAAACACAGGGGTTTAAGTAATTCACCCCTCCACTTT. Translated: CASSKHRGLSNSPLHF.